This T cell receptor beta chain was captured by sequencing in a study of T cell repertoires in cytomegalovirus infection. Findings of the study overall: Dominating the ex vivo response were HLA-C-restricted CMV-specific TCR beta clonotypes.

MiXCR, run by TCRdb on the reads, gives a single entry per CDR3 protein. The data hold some 320,000 distinct CDR3 sequences, with under 35% observed a single time. Notes on this clonotype: Antigen unknown. At one boundary the junction diverges from the germline segment, which might be a read error.

CDR3 size: 16 residues. Per the germline V gene, CDR1 is SGHNT and CDR2 is YYREEE (reference sequence). This TCR came from a human donor in good health (CMV status not recorded). Some clones in this sample may be carry-over from other donors' samples. Sample: cultured PBMCs, taken from culture after CMV antigen stimulation. This chain connects TRBV5-4 to TRBJ1-2; 12 nucleotides line up with TRBD1. CDR3 bases: TGTGCCGGCAGCCTTCAGGGGACAGGGGGCGCGAGTGGCTACACCTTC. This translates into CAGSLQGTGGASGYTF.